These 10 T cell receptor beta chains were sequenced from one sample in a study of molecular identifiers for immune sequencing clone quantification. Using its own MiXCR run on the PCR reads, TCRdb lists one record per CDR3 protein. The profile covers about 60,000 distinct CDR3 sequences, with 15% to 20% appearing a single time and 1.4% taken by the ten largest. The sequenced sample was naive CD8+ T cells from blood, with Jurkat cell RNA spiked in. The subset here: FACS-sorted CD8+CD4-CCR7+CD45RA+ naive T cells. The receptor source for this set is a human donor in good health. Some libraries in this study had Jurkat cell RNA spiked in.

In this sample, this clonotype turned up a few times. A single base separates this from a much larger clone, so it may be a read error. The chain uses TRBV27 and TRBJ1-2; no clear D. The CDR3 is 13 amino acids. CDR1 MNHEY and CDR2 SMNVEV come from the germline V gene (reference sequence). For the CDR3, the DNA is TGTGCCAGCAGTTTCGAAAACTACTATAGCTACACCTTC. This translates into CASSFENYYSYTF.

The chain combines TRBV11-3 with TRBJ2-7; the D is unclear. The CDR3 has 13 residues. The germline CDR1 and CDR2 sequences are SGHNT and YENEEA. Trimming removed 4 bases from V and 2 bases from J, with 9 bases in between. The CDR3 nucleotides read TGTGCCAGCAGCTCCTGGACCGCCTACGAGCAGTACTTC. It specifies CASSSWTAYEQYF.

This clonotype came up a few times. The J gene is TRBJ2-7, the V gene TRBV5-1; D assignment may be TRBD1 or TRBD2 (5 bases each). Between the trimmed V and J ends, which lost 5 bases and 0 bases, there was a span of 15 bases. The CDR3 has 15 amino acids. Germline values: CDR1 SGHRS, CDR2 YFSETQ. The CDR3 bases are TGCGCCAGCAGGTCCGGGACGGGACCCTCCTACGAGCAGTACTTC. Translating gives CASRSGTGPSYEQYF.

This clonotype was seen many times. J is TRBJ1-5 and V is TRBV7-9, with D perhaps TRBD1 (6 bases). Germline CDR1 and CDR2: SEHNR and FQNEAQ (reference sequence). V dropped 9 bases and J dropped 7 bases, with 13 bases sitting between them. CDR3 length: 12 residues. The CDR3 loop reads CASQGNGQPQHF. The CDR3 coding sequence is TGTGCCAGTCAGGGGAATGGACAGCCCCAGCATTTT.

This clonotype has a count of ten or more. DNA of the CDR3: TGTGCCAGCAGCTTATTAACGGAGCAAGCCAAAAACATTCAGTACTTC. It translates to CASSLLTEQAKNIQYF. V usage is TRBV13 and J usage is TRBJ2-4, with D unresolved. CDR3 length: 16 amino acids. Germline V gives CDR1 PRHDT, CDR2 FYEKMQ (reference sequence). The V and J ends lost 2 bases and 0 bases respectively, with 11 bases between them.

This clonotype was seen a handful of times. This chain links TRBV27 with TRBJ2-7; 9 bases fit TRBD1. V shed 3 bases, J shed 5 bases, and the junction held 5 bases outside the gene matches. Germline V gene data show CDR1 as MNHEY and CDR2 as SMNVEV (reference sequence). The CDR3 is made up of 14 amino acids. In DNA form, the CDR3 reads TGTGCCAGCAGTTTCCAGGGACAGGGAAACGAGCAGTACTTC. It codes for CASSFQGQGNEQYF.

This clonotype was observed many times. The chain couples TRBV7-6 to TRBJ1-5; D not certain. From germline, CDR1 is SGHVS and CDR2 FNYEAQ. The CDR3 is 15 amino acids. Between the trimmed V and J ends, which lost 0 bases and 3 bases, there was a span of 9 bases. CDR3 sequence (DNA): TGTGCCAGCAGCTTAGCCGCGGGCTTCAATCAGCCCCAGCATTTT. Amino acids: CASSLAAGFNQPQHF.

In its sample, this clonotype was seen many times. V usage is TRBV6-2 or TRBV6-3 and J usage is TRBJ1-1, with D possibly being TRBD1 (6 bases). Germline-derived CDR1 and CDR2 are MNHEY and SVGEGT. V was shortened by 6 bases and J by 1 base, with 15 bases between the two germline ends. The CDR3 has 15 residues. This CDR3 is CASSSSPGQNTEAFF. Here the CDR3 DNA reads TGTGCCAGCAGCTCTAGCCCGGGACAGAACACTGAAGCTTTCTTT.

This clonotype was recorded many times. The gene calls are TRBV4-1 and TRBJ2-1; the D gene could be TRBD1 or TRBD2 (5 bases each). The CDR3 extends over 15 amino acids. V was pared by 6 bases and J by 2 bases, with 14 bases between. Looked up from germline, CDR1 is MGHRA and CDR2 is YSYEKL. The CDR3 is CASRSNTGPYNEQFF. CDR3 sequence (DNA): TGCGCCAGCAGATCCAATACGGGACCCTACAATGAGCAGTTCTTC.

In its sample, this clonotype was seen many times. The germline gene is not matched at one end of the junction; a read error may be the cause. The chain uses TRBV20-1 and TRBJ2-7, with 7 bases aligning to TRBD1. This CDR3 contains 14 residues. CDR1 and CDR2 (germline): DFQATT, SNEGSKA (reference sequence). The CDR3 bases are TGCAGTGCCAGAGAAGACAGGGCCACCTACGAGCAGTACTTC. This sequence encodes CSAREDRATYEQYF.